This T cell receptor beta chain originates from a study of memory CD4+ T cells and cytomegalovirus serostatus. Across the study: Healthy Belgian adult donors included several CMV-positive and some 24 CMV-negative people. General study points: CD4+ memory repertoires contained 67 of 164 reported CMV TCRbeta sequences.

Clones were read by immunoSEQ multiplex PCR, and TCRdb kept only the in-frame ones, dropping some. The sample includes 50,000 or so clones, about three quarters of them seen just once. Worth noting for this clone: The target antigen is unknown.

Single viable CD3+CD4+CD8-CD45RO+ cells were sorted as the memory CD4+ T cells. The CDR3 has 14 amino acids. The germline V gene encodes CDR1 LNHDA and CDR2 SQIVND (reference sequence). Trimming pared 9 bases from V and 0 bases from J, leaving 12 bases between. The V and J genes are TRBV19 and TRBJ2-4; D is unresolved. Specimen: memory CD4+ T cells from blood. The sequence was obtained from an adult in good health and CMV-seropositive. The CDR3 spells CASSIPLAKNIQYF. The CDR3 region has the DNA TGTGCCAGCTCGATCCCCCTAGCCAAAAACATTCAGTACTTC.